This T cell receptor (beta chain) comes out of a study of memory CD8 T cells in hepatitis C reinfection. Looking at the study overall: After reinfection, a couple of primary-infection resolvers became chronically infected. Reinfection meant HCV RNA positivity after two negatives ≥60 days apart. Late/post reinfection sampling occurred 12 to 24 weeks after detected reinfection.

Trimming took 1 base from V and 3 from J, leaving 10 bases between them. The CDR3 is made up of 14 amino acids. Looked up from germline, CDR1 is MNHNS and CDR2 is SASEGT. Regarding time point: late/post reinfection, 12 to 24 weeks after detection. The sorted cells went straight to TCR sequencing with no prior in vitro expansion. At all three reinfection time points, viable CD3+ CD8+ CD45RO- cells from a couple of donors served as controls. Clones were read by immunoSEQ multiplex PCR, and TCRdb kept only the in-frame ones, dropping some. The sample contains some 44,000 clones, 80% to 90% of which appear only once.

The gene calls are TRBV6-1 and TRBJ2-7; D might be TRBD2 (6 bases). The specimen was naive CD8+ T cells sorted from blood. The receptor's source is a man younger than 35 with hepatitis C virus infection. This CDR3 is CASSEGGVLYEQYF. Here the CDR3 DNA reads TGTGCCAGCAGTGAAGGGGGGGTTCTCTACGAGCAGTACTTC.